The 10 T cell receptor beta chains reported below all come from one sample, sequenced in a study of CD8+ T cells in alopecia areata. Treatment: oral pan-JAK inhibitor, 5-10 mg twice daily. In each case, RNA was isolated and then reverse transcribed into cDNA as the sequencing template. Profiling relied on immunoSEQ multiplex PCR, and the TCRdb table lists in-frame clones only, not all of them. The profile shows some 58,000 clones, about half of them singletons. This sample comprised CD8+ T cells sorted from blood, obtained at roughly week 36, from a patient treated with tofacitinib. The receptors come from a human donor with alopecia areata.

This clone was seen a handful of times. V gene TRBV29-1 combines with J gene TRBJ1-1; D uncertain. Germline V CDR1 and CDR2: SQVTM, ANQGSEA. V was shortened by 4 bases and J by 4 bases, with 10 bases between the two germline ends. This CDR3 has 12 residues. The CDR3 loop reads CSVVGEFTEAFF. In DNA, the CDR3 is TGCAGCGTTGTTGGGGAATTCACTGAAGCTTTCTTT.

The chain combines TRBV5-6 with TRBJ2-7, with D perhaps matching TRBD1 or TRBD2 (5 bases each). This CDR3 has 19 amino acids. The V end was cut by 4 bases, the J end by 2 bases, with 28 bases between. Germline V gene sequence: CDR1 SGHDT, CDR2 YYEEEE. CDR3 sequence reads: CASSRDRYTPESRPYEQYF. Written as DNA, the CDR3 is TGTGCCAGCAGCCGGGACCGCTACACCCCTGAATCGAGACCCTACGAGCAGTACTTC.

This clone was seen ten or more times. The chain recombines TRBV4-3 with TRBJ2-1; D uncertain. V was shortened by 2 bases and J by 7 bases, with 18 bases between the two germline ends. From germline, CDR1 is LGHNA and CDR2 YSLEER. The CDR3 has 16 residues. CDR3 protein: CASSQTTNPLWNEQFF. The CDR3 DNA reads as TGCGCCAGCAGCCAAACCACAAACCCGTTATGGAATGAGCAGTTCTTC.

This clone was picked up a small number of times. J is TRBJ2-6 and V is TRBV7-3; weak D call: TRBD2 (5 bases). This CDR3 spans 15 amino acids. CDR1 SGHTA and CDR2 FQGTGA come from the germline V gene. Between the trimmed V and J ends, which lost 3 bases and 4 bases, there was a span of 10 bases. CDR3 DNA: TGTGCCAGCAGCTTCCGGGGTGGCGGGGCCAACGTCCTGACTTTC. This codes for CASSFRGGGANVLTF. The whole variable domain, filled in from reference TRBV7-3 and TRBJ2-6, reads GAGVSQTPSNKVTEKGKYVELRCDPISGHTALYWYRQSLGQGPEFLIYFQGTGAADDSGLPNDRFFAVRPEGSVSTLKIQRTERGDSAVYLCASSFRGGGANVLTFGAGSRLTVL.

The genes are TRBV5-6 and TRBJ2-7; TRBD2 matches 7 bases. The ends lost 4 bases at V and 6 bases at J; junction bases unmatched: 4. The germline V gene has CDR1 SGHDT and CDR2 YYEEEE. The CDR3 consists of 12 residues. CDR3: CASSPSGGEQYF. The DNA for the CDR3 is TGTGCCAGCAGCCCATCGGGGGGCGAGCAGTACTTC.

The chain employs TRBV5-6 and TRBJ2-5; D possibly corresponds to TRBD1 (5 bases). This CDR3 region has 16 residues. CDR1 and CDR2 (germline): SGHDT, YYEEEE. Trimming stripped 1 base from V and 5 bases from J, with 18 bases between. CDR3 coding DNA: TGTGCCAGCAGCTTGTTTACAGGCCTTCTGGAGGAGACCCAGTACTTC. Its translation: CASSLFTGLLEETQYF.

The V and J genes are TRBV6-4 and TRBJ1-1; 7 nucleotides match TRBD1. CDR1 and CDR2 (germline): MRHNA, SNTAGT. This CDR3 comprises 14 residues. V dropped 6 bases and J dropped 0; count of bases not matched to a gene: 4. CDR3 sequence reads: CASRPTGLNTEAFF. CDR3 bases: TGTGCCAGCAGACCGACAGGGTTGAACACTGAAGCTTTCTTT.

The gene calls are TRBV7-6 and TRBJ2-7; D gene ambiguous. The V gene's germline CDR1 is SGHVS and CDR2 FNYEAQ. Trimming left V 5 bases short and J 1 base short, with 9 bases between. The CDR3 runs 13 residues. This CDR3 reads CASSPLESYEQYF. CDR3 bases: TGTGCCAGCAGCCCCTTAGAATCCTACGAGCAGTACTTC.

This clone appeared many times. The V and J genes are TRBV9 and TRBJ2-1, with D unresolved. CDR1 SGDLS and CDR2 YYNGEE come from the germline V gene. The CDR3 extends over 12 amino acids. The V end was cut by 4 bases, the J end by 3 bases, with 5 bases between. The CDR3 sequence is CASSPDYNEQFF. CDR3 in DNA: TGTGCCAGCAGCCCGGACTACAATGAGCAGTTCTTC.

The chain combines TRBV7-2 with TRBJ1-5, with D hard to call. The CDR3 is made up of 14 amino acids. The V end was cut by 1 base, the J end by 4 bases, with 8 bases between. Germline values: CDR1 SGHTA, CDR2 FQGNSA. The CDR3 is CASSLGAGNQPQHF. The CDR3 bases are TGTGCCAGCAGCTTAGGCGCAGGTAATCAGCCCCAGCATTTT.